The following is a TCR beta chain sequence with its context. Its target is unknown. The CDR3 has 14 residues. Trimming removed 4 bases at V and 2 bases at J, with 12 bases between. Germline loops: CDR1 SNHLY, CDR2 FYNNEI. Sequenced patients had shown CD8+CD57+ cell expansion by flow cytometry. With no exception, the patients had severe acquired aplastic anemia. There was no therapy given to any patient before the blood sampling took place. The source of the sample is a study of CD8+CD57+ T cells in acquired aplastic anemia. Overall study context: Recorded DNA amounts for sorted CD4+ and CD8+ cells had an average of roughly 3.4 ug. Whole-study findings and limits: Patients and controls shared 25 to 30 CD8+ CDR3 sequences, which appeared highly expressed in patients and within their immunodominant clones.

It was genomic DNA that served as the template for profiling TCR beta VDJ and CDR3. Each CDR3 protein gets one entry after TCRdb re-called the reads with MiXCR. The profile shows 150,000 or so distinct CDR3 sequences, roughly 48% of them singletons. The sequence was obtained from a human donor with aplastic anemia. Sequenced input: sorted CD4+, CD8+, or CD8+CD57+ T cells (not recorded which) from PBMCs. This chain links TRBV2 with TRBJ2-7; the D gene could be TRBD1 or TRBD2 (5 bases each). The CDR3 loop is CASSGGQGAYEQYF. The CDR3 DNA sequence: TGTGCCAGCAGTGGCGGGCAGGGAGCCTACGAGCAGTACTTC.